The 9 T cell receptor beta chains in this list originate from one sample, sequenced in a study of CD8+ T cells in alopecia areata. Isolated RNA was reverse transcribed into cDNA used as the sequencing template. Clones were sequenced by immunoSEQ multiplex PCR, and TCRdb holds only the in-frame ones, with some missing. The sample carries 110,000 to 150,000 clones, 58% recorded once. Sequenced material: CD4+ T cells sorted from blood, taken at week 0. These receptors came from a human donor with alopecia areata.

The chain recombines TRBV2 with TRBJ1-1; D is uncertain. Per the germline V gene, CDR1 is SNHLY and CDR2 is FYNNEI. This CDR3 comprises 13 residues. V lost 3 bases and J 6 bases, leaving 11 bases between the germline ends. CDR3 coding DNA: TGTGCCAGCAGTGAGAGGAGGGCCGCTGAAGCTTTCTTT. This codes for CASSERRAAEAFF.

V and J are TRBV2 and TRBJ2-7; D is undetermined. The CDR3 length is 11 residues. Germline V gene data show CDR1 as SNHLY and CDR2 as FYNNEI. V lost 6 bases and J 6 bases, leaving 9 bases between the germline ends. The CDR3 loop is CASRYSGEQYF. As DNA, the CDR3 is TGTGCCAGCAGGTATAGTGGCGAGCAGTACTTC.

The V gene is TRBV5-1, the J gene TRBJ2-1, with 7 bases identical to TRBD2. Germline V gives CDR1 SGHRS, CDR2 YFSETQ. Trimming at V came to 3 bases and at J to 5 bases, leaving 11 bases not matched to a gene. This CDR3 is built from 16 residues. This CDR3 reads CASSWTWSGENNEQFF. DNA for the CDR3: TGCGCCAGCAGCTGGACCTGGAGCGGGGAGAACAATGAGCAGTTCTTC.

The rearrangement links TRBV9 to TRBJ2-1; D is perhaps TRBD2 (6 bases). CDR1 is SGDLS and CDR2 is YYNGEE in the germline V gene. V lost 4 bases and J 6 bases, leaving 11 bases between the germline ends. CDR3 length equals 13 residues. The CDR3 region is CASSPGVGNEQFF. The CDR3 coding sequence is TGTGCCAGCAGCCCGGGGGTGGGCAATGAGCAGTTCTTC.

This sequence joins TRBV6-5 and TRBJ1-2, with TRBD1 matching over 7 bases. The V segment lost 6 bases and the J segment 3 bases; nucleotides outside the gene matches: 7. Looked up from germline, CDR1 is MNHEY and CDR2 is SVGAGI. The CDR3 is made up of 14 amino acids. The CDR3 bases are TGTGCCAGCAGAAAACAGGGGCACGACTATGGCTACACCTTC. It yields the protein CASRKQGHDYGYTF.

This clone showed up just once. This sequence joins TRBV5-1 and TRBJ2-1; D not resolved. Germline V gene lookup returns CDR1 SGHRS and CDR2 YFSETQ. The CDR3 loop spans 17 amino acids. The V end lost 0 bases, the J end lost 6 bases, and 19 bases lay between the germline ends. The CDR3 is CASSLGPQGRNVNEQFF. The CDR3 DNA follows: TGCGCCAGCAGCTTGGGACCTCAAGGAAGGAATGTCAATGAGCAGTTCTTC.

The V call is TRBV6-6, the J call TRBJ1-5, with D perhaps TRBD1 (5 bases). Germline V gene lookup returns CDR1 MNHNY and CDR2 SVGAGI (reference sequence). CDR3 length equals 14 residues. Trimming took 6 bases from V and 0 from J, leaving 9 bases between them. CDR3 sequence: CASSFRDSNQPQHF. CDR3 DNA: TGTGCCAGCAGCTTCAGGGATAGCAATCAGCCCCAGCATTTT.

The chain has TRBV30 and TRBJ2-7; 8 nucleotides match TRBD2. Germline CDR1 GTSNPN, CDR2 SVGIG (reference sequence). CDR3 size: 14 residues. V lost 1 base, J lost 2 bases, and 4 bases stayed unmatched. CDR3 loop: CAWSDSGGTYEQYF. CDR3 DNA sequence: TGTGCCTGGAGTGACAGCGGGGGCACCTACGAGCAGTACTTC.

V and J are TRBV7-2 and TRBJ2-7; the match to TRBD1 covers 9 bases. The V segment lost 5 bases and the J segment 3 bases; nucleotides outside the gene matches: 8. Germline assignment: CDR1 SGHTA and CDR2 FQGNSA. CDR3 size: 15 residues. CDR3 coding DNA: TGTGCCAGCAGCCAAGGGACAGGGTCGTACTACGAGCAGTACTTC. Translation: CASSQGTGSYYEQYF. The full variable domain, with the rest looked up from reference TRBV7-2 and TRBJ2-7, is GAGVSQSPSNKVTEKGKDVELRCDPISGHTALYWYRQSLGQGLEFLIYFQGNSAPDKSGLPSDRFSAERTGGSVSTLTIQRTQQEDSAVYLCASSQGTGSYYEQYFGPGTRLTVT.